This TCR beta chain was sequenced in a study of blood T cell repertoires in COVID-19. Generated by immunoSEQ multiplex PCR, the TCRdb table keeps only in-frame clones and is missing some. This table has tens of thousands of clones, less than 80% appearing once. J gave up 4 bases and V 5 bases, and 12 bases lay outside the gene matches. The germline gives CDR1 SGHVS, CDR2 FQNEAQ. The CDR3 has 17 amino acids. Sequenced: peripheral blood. The chain combines TRBV7-8 with TRBJ1-2; 11 positions agree with TRBD1. The clonotype was recovered from a human donor in a cohort sampled during active COVID-19. CDR3 sequence reads: CASSPTGTGGNFYGYTF. The CDR3 DNA reads as TGTGCCAGCAGCCCAACCGGGACAGGGGGGAATTTCTATGGCTACACCTTC. The variable domain in full, with the rest retrieved from reference TRBV7-8 and TRBJ1-2, is GAGVSQSPRYKVAKRGQDVALRCDPISGHVSLFWYQQALGQGPEFLTYFQNEAQLDKSGLPSDRFFAERPEGSVSTLKIQRTQQEDSAVYLCASSPTGTGGNFYGYTFGSGTRLTVV.